The rows below give T cell receptor beta chains drawn from one sample of a study of OX40 agonist ivuxolimab in advanced cancers. Assay: immunoSEQ multiplex PCR; the TCRdb copy retains only in-frame clones and omits some. The sample contains under 100,000 clones, around nine tenths of which appear only once. Sequencing was performed on CD4+ or CD8+ T cells sorted from blood, taken in a trial of the OX40 agonist ivuxolimab. These receptors were obtained from an adult with an advanced solid tumor such as melanoma, head and neck, liver or kidney cancer. The CDR3 runs from the conserved cysteine through the conserved F or W. Size values are once, few and many counts, or a class for expanded clones, and some rows have none.

v_gene | abundance | CDR3aa
TRBV30 | few | CAWSVPVVRYGYTF
TRBV12-5 | - | CASGWIPGQGFADTQYF
TRBV7-2 | - | CASSLAPGINQPQHF
TRBV29-1 | once | CSQKAGSGDTQYF
TRBV20-1 | - | CSARFPYEQYF
TRBV11-3 | few | CASSLTSGTEAFF
TRBV28 | - | CASSSGQGNTIYF
TRBV6-1 | - | CASSFLGQGAYEQYF
TRBV18 | - | CASSPPQGGSIGNQPQHF
TRBV5-8 | - | CASSLYQGNEKLFF
TRBV7-3 | - | CASSPWAKHNEQFF
TRBV7-2 | - | CASSGGEVSPTEAFF
TRBV27 | once | CASSPNRGHQPQHF
TRBV4-1 | - | CASSLSNTEAFF
TRBV5-1 | - | CASSLISRGGRSGYTF
TRBV6-1 | - | CASSGGGSGGNTIYF
TRBV5-1 | - | CASSGRGYGYTF
TRBV27 | - | CASSRMAAGSSYNEQFF
TRBV7-2 | - | CASSPRLAGAQNTGELFF
TRBV19 | - | CASSMTGVRGQLFF
TRBV28 | - | CASSFIGTVEAFF
TRBV6-1 | - | CASILGQGSYEQYF
TRBV27 | - | CASREGDSPLHF
TRBV7-8 | - | CASSSRDVNTEAFF
TRBV5-1 | - | CASSQENTQYF
TRBV7-9 | few | CASSPRTGIVTDTQYF
TRBV28 | - | CASSLISPAPNEKLFF
TRBV30 | - | CAWSTGLDRDPEGYEQYF
TRBV27 | - | CASSLWQSMETQYF
TRBV7-2 | once | CASSGDRGRNQPQHF
TRBV20-1 | - | CSARANEKLFF
TRBV5-6 | - | CASSWRALNTEAFF
TRBV28 | - | CASREGTETSTEAFF